This T cell receptor (beta chain) was identified in a study of shared clonotypes between healthy human individuals. Turning to the study itself: The study enrolled two women and a few men aged 18 to 49.

Some clones are missing from TCRdb's copy, which holds only in-frame ones; the method was immunoSEQ multiplex PCR. The repertoire holds about 490,000 clones, with over 60% as singletons. The germline gives CDR1 LNHNV, CDR2 YYDKDF (reference sequence). This CDR3 comprises 13 residues. V was clipped by 3 bases and J by 0 bases, with 5 bases between them. The source is a woman aged 40-49 years in good health. Some clones in this sample may be carry-over from other donors' samples. The sequencing sample was made of PBMCs. This chain links TRBV15 with TRBJ1-1; D is unresolved. CDR3 residues: CATSRTLNTEAFF. For the CDR3, the DNA is TGTGCCACCAGCAGGACGTTGAACACTGAAGCTTTCTTT.